A selection of T cell receptor beta chains follows, all from one sample in a study of OX40 agonist ivuxolimab in advanced cancers. The data were produced by immunoSEQ multiplex PCR, yet TCRdb's version contains in-frame clones alone and is incomplete. This table holds under 95,000 clones, around nine tenths found once. Sequencing used CD4+ or CD8+ T cells sorted from blood, obtained in a trial of the OX40 agonist ivuxolimab. The source of these receptors is an adult with an advanced solid tumor such as melanoma, head and neck, liver or kidney cancer. CDR3s include the opening cysteine and the closing phenylalanine or tryptophan. The D gene is left open where the match is weak. Clone size is stated in some rows and not others, as once, few, many or a class when expanded.

D,J,size,V,DNA,CDR3
TRBD2,TRBJ2-7,-,TRBV13,TGTGCCAGCGGGAGACTAGCGGGGGGGCCCTCCTACGAGCAGTACTTC,CASGRLAGGPSYEQYF
-,TRBJ1-4,-,TRBV5-6,TGTGCCAGCAGCTTGGCCGTTTCAGGGGAAAAACTGTTTTTT,CASSLAVSGEKLFF
-,TRBJ1-1,few,TRBV6-1,TGTGCCAGCAGTAACCGTCCAATCGGGACTTTCTTT,CASSNRPIGTFF
TRBD2,TRBJ2-1,-,TRBV2,TGTGCCAGCAGTGAACTAGCGGGAGGGAGTAATGAGCAGTTCTTC,CASSELAGGSNEQFF
-,TRBJ1-4,-,TRBV28,TGTGCCAGCAGTCTGGTAACTAATGAAAAACTGTTTTTT,CASSLVTNEKLFF
-,TRBJ1-4,-,TRBV5-1,TGCGCCAGCAGCTTGTACCTTGGAAGTACTAATGAGGAACTGTTTTTT,CASSLYLGSTNEELFF
-,TRBJ1-2,-,TRBV10-1,TGCGCCAGCAGTGAAGGTTTTGCCTATGGCTACACCTTC,CASSEGFAYGYTF
TRBD2,TRBJ2-1,-,TRBV11-3,TGTGCCAGCAGCTTTAGCGGGGGGGTTCGAGGTGAGCAGTTCTTC,CASSFSGGVRGEQFF
-,TRBJ2-7,-,TRBV28,TGTGCCAGCAGCCGGGATAAACCCTACGAGCAGTACTTC,CASSRDKPYEQYF
-,TRBJ2-1,-,TRBV10-1,TGCGCCAGCGGACGGGGGTCGGATGAGCAGTTCTTC,CASGRGSDEQFF
-,TRBJ2-7,once,TRBV5-1,TGCGCCAGCAGCTTGGTGTACGGGTCCGAGCAGTACTTC,CASSLVYGSEQYF
-,TRBJ1-2,-,TRBV5-1,TGCGCCAGCAGCTTAAAAGACGGCCTCTATGGCTACACCTTC,CASSLKDGLYGYTF
-,TRBJ1-1,-,TRBV6-6,TGTGCCAGCAGTTACACCATCCAGGCTGAAGCTTTCTTT,CASSYTIQAEAFF
-,TRBJ1-2,once,TRBV27,TGTGCCAGCCGGGACGGTTCTAAGACTTTCTATGGCTACACCTTC,CASRDGSKTFYGYTF
-,TRBJ2-1,-,TRBV27,TGTGCCAGCAGGGGGGGCCGGGGACCCAACAATAAGCAGTTCTTC,CASRGGRGPNNKQFF
-,TRBJ1-2,-,TRBV30,TGTGCCTGGATCGACGTAGGGGGCTACACCTTC,CAWIDVGGYTF
TRBD1,TRBJ1-5,-,TRBV6-1,TGTGCCAGCAGGGGGACAGGGGAGAGTCAGCCCCAGCATTTT,CASRGTGESQPQHF
TRBD1,TRBJ1-1,few,TRBV11-3,TGTGCCAGCAGCTTTGGGGGGACAGCAACGAACACTGAAGCTTTCTTT,CASSFGGTATNTEAFF
TRBD1,TRBJ2-5,-,TRBV5-4,TGTGCCAGCAGCCACCGGGTGACAGGGGGTTCCCAAGAGACCCAGTACTTC,CASSHRVTGGSQETQYF
-,TRBJ1-1,few,TRBV30,TGTGCCTGGAGTACTGCAGCGAACACTGAAGCTTTCTTT,CAWSTAANTEAFF
-,TRBJ2-7,-,TRBV6-9,TGTGCCTGCACTGACAGCTACGAGCAGTACTTC,CACTDSYEQYF
TRBD1,TRBJ1-1,-,TRBV6-5,TGTGCCAGCAGGAAGACAGGGGGCAGAACTGAAGCTTTCTTT,CASRKTGGRTEAFF
-,TRBJ2-3,-,TRBV11-3,TGTGCCAGCAGCTTAGGGGGTGTAGGTCCAGATACGCAGTATTTT,CASSLGGVGPDTQYF
-,TRBJ2-3,-,TRBV2,TGTGCCAGCAGTGATACAGATACGCAGTATTTT,CASSDTDTQYF
-,TRBJ1-3,-,TRBV5-4,TGTGCCAGCAGGGCCTCTGGAAACACCATATATTTT,CASRASGNTIYF
-,TRBJ1-1,-,TRBV6-6,TGTGCCAGCAGCCCCCCAGGACACTCCGGAGCTTTCTTT,CASSPPGHSGAFF
TRBD2,TRBJ2-7,-,TRBV6-5,TGTGCCAGCAGTTACCTAGCGGGAGGGGGCTACGAGCAGTACTTC,CASSYLAGGGYEQYF
-,TRBJ1-3,-,TRBV7-9,TGTGCCAGCAGCTTAGTGATGGCAGGAAACACCATATATTTT,CASSLVMAGNTIYF
-,TRBJ2-5,-,TRBV10-2,TGCGCCAGCAGTCCTAAAGAGACCCAGTACTTC,CASSPKETQYF
TRBD2,TRBJ2-7,-,TRBV27,TGTGCCAGCAGTTTAGGCAGCGGGAGGGTTAGCGAGCAGTACTTC,CASSLGSGRVSEQYF
-,TRBJ1-5,-,TRBV6-5,TGTGCCAGCAGTCCGCAGGGACTTCGGGATCAGCCCCAGCATTTT,CASSPQGLRDQPQHF
-,TRBJ1-2,-,TRBV28,TGTGCCAGCACCCTGGAGGGAGGTACCTATGGCTACACCTTC,CASTLEGGTYGYTF
TRBD2,TRBJ2-7,-,TRBV5-1,TGCGCCAGCAGCTTGCGCCCGGGACTAGCGGGGGGTGCCTACGAGCAGTACTTC,CASSLRPGLAGGAYEQYF
TRBD1,TRBJ1-2,once,TRBV6-1,TGTGCCAGCAGTGATTCAGGGGGCAGAGCTATCCGGTCCTATGGCTACACCTTC,CASSDSGGRAIRSYGYTF
-,TRBJ2-7,-,TRBV6-1,TGTGCCACCACGGGACTTGGCGGTCTCGAGCAGTACTTC,CATTGLGGLEQYF
-,TRBJ1-2,once,TRBV7-2,TGTGCCAGCAGCTTACGGGGGGACGTCGGCTACACCTTC,CASSLRGDVGYTF
-,TRBJ1-5,-,TRBV29-1,TGCAGCGTTAGTTTGTATGGTCAGGCGAATCAGCCCCAGCATTTT,CSVSLYGQANQPQHF
-,TRBJ2-2,-,TRBV9,TGTGCCAGCAGCTTACCTACCGGGGAGCTGTTTTTT,CASSLPTGELFF
-,TRBJ1-4,-,TRBV30,TGTGCCTGGAGCGGCAATAATGAAAAACTGTTTTTT,CAWSGNNEKLFF
-,TRBJ2-1,-,TRBV27,TGTGCCAGCAGTTTGTGGGGCGCGGGTGAGCAGTTCTTC,CASSLWGAGEQFF
-,TRBJ2-1,-,TRBV6-1,TGTGCCAGCACCCCCCGGGGTAGGGAGCAGTTCTTC,CASTPRGREQFF
-,TRBJ1-1,-,TRBV10-3,TGTGCCATCAGCGGCGGGGTTAAGGGAGCTTTCTTT,CAISGGVKGAFF